The 8 T cell receptor beta chains below all came from one sample that was sequenced in a study of tumor-infiltrating lymphocytes in localized non-small cell lung cancer. TCRdb's copy holds only in-frame clones and misses some; the assay was immunoSEQ multiplex PCR. Of approximately 12,000 clones in the sample, about three quarters were seen once. The sequencing sample was made of uninvolved lung tissue not adjacent to the tumor. The source is a human donor with non-small cell lung cancer.

The chain has TRBV4-3 and TRBJ2-2, with D unclear. CDR1 and CDR2 from the germline V gene are LGHNA and YSLEER. V dropped 2 bases and J dropped 3 bases, with 7 bases sitting between them. The CDR3 contains 14 residues. DNA of the CDR3: TGCGCCAGCAGCCAAACGTCCTACACCGGGGAGCTGTTTTTT. Encoded protein: CASSQTSYTGELFF.

The chain links TRBV7-2 to TRBJ2-1; D not certain. CDR1 and CDR2 from the germline V gene are SGHTA and FQGNSA. The CDR3 sequence is 13 residues long. The ends were cut back, 1 base at V and 4 bases at J, with 5 bases in the middle. CDR3 in amino acids: CASSLDLYNEQFF. CDR3 in DNA: TGTGCCAGCAGCTTAGACTTGTACAATGAGCAGTTCTTC.

The chain carries TRBV7-3 and TRBJ2-7, with TRBD2 matching 9 bases. CDR3 length: 15 residues. In germline, CDR1 is SGHTA, CDR2 FQGTGA. The junction had 1 base not matched to a gene; V was cut back by 1 base and J by 0 bases. CDR3 nucleotide sequence: TGTGCCAGCAGCTTAAGCGGGGGGGCCTCCTACGAGCAGTACTTC. Translated: CASSLSGGASYEQYF.

In its sample, this clone was seen once. The rearrangement links TRBV18 to TRBJ2-1; 14 positions agree with TRBD2. The J segment lost 7 bases and the V segment lost 1 base, leaving 6 bases of the junction unmatched. This CDR3 has 17 amino acids. CDR1 is KGHSH, CDR2 LQKENI, per germline. Written as DNA, the CDR3 is TGTGCCAGCTCACCACGGACTAGCGGGAGGAAGGGGAATGAGCAGTTCTTC. Protein sequence: CASSPRTSGRKGNEQFF.

The chain recombines TRBV5-1 with TRBJ2-6; D is uncertain. This CDR3 comprises 15 residues. V lost 7 bases and J 0 bases, leaving 11 bases between the germline ends. Per germline, CDR1 SGHRS and CDR2 YFSETQ. The CDR3 DNA is TGCGCCAGCCTCCCTGACCTCTCTGGGGCCAACGTCCTGACTTTC. Protein: CASLPDLSGANVLTF.

This chain links TRBV19 with TRBJ2-1; weak D call: TRBD1 (6 bases). V lost 4 bases and J 5 bases, leaving 12 bases between the germline ends. In germline, CDR1 is LNHDA, CDR2 SQIVND (reference sequence). The CDR3 sequence is 14 residues long. The CDR3 sequence: CASSTRDNDNEQFF. The CDR3, as DNA: TGTGCCAGTAGTACCCGGGACAACGACAATGAGCAGTTCTTC. Filled out from reference TRBV19 and TRBJ2-1, the complete variable domain reads DGGITQSPKYLFRKEGQNVTLSCEQNLNHDAMYWYRQDPGQGLRLIYYSQIVNDFQKGDIAEGYSVSREKKESFPLTVTSAQKNPTAFYLCASSTRDNDNEQFFGPGTRLTVL.

The chain employs TRBV7-6 and TRBJ2-5; D remains ambiguous. The V gene lost 3 bases and the J gene lost 0 bases, with 5 bases spanning the gap. The germline V gene encodes CDR1 SGHVS and CDR2 FNYEAQ. The CDR3 contains 13 residues. CDR3 sequence: CASSLTHQETQYF. The CDR3 region has the DNA TGTGCCAGCAGCTTGACACACCAAGAGACCCAGTACTTC.

V and J are TRBV7-3 and TRBJ2-2; D is possibly TRBD2 (5 bases). The V gene's germline CDR1 is SGHTA and CDR2 FQGTGA. Trimming took off 3 bases at V and 2 bases at J, with 10 bases between the two ends. The CDR3 is made up of 15 amino acids. Written as DNA, the CDR3 is TGTGCCAGCAGCTTCTCACGGGATAACACCGGGGAGCTGTTTTTT. Translating gives CASSFSRDNTGELFF.